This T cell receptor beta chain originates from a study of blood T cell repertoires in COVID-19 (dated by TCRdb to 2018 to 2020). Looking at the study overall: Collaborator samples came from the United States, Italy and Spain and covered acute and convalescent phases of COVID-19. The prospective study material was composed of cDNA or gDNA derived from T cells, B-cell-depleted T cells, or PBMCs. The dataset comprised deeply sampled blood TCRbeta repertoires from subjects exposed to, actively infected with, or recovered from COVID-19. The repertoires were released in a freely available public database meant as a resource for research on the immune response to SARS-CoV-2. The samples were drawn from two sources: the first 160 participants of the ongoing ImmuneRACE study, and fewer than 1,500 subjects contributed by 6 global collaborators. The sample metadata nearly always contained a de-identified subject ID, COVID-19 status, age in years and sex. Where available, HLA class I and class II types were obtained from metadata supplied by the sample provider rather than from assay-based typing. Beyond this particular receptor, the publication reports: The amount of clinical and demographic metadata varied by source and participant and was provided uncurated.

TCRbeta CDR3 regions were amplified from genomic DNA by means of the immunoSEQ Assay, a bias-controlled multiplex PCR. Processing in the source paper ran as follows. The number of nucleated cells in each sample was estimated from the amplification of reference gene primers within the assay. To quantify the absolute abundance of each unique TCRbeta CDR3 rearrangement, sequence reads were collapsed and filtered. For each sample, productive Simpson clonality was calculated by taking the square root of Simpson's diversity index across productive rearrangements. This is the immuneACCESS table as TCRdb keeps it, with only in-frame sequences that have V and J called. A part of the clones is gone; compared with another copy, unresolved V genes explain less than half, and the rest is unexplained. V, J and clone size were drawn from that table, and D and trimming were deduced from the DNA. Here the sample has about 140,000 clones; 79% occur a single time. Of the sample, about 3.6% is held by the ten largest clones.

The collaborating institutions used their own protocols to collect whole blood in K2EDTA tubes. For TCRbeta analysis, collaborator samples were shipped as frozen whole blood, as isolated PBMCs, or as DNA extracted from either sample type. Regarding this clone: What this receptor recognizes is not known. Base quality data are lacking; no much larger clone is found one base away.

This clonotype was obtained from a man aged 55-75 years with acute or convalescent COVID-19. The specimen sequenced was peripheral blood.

CDR3 protein: CASSQDLRAPGGEQYF. In nucleotides, the sequence is TGCGCCAGCAGCCAAGATCTCCGCGCCCCTGGGGGGGAGCAGTACTTC. Recombination connected TRBV4-3 to TRBJ2-7, with TRBD2 as a weak D call on 6 bases. Taken from cysteine to phenylalanine, the CDR3 has 16 residues. The CDR3 DNA has 48 bases and is translated from base 1. V and J are truncated by 0 bases and 7 bases respectively, leaving an intervening sequence of 19 bases. The germline V gene encodes CDR1 LGHNA and CDR2 YSLEER.